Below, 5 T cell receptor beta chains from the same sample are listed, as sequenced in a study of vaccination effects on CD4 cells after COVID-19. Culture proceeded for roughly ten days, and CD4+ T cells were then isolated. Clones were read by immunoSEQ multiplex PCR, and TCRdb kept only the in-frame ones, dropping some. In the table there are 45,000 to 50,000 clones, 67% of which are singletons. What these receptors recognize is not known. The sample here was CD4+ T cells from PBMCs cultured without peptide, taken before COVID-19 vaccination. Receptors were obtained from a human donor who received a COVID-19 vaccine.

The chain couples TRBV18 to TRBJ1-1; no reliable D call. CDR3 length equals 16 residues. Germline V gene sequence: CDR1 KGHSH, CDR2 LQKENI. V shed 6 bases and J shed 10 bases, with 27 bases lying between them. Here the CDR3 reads CASSDTSWGKGVGAFF. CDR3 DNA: TGTGCCAGCTCGGATACTTCGTGGGGAAAAGGCGTAGGAGCTTTCTTT.

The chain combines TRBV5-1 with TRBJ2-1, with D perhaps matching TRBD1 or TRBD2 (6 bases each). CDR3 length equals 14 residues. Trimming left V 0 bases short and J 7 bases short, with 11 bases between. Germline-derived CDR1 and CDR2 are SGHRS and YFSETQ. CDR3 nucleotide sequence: TGCGCCAGCAGCTTGGGGGGGGCGCGGAATGAGCAGTTCTTC. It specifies CASSLGGARNEQFF. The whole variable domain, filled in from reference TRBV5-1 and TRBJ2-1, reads KAGVTQTPRYLIKTRGQQVTLSCSPISGHRSVSWYQQTPGQGLQFLFEYFSETQRNKGNFPGRFSGRQFSNSRSEMNVSTLELGDSALYLCASSLGGARNEQFFGPGTRLTVL.

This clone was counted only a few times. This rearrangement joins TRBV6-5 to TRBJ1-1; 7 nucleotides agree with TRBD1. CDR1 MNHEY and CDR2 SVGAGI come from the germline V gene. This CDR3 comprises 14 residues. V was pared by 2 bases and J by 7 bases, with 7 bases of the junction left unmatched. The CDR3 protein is CASSYRGRGNEAFF. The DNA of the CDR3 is TGTGCCAGCAGTTACAGGGGGCGCGGGAATGAAGCTTTCTTT.

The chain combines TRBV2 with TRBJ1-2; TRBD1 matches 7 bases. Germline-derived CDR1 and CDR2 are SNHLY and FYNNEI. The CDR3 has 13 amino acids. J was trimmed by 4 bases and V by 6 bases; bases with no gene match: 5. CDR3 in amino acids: CASRRDSTYGYTF. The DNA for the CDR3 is TGTGCCAGCAGGAGGGACAGTACCTATGGCTACACCTTC.

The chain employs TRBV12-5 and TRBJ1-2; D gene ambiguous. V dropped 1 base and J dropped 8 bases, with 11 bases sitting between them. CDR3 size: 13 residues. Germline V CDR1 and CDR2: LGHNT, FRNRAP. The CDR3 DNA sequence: TGTGCTAGTGGTTTGGGGGGTTCGGGGGGCTACACCTTC. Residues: CASGLGGSGGYTF.